A selection of T cell receptor beta chains follows, all from one sample in a study of cytomegalovirus exposure and HLA in healthy donors. Profiling relied on immunoSEQ multiplex PCR, and the TCRdb table lists in-frame clones only, not all of them. The top ten clones hold approximately 6.1% of a sample with approximately 160,000 clones, around 80% of them seen once. What was sequenced was PBMCs. The receptors derive from a man aged 30 to 45 in good health and CMV-seropositive. CDR3s include the opening cysteine and the closing phenylalanine or tryptophan. A D gene is named only where the DNA matches it firmly. The size entry is marked missing in some rows and otherwise reads once, few, many or a size class.

>TRBJ2-1|-|-|TRBV7-9
CASSLGLSYNEQFF
TGTGCCAGCAGCTTAGGTCTCTCCTACAATGAGCAGTTCTTC
>TRBJ2-5|-|once|TRBV7-9
CASRQEYGETQYF
TGTGCCAGCAGACAGGAATACGGAGAGACCCAGTACTTC
>TRBJ2-2|-|-|TRBV7-9
CASSPTTGTGELFF
TGTGCCAGCAGCCCGACGACAGGCACCGGGGAGCTGTTTTTT
>TRBJ2-1|TRBD2|-|TRBV5-8
CASSGQREGQIVYNEQFF
TGTGCCAGCAGCGGCCAGCGGGAGGGCCAGATCGTATACAATGAGCAGTTCTTC
>TRBJ1-2|TRBD1|-|TRBV5-1
CASSSDGQGVGYTF
TGCGCCAGCAGCTCGGACGGACAGGGTGTTGGCTACACCTTC
>TRBJ2-7|-|-|TRBV5-1
CASSLARDYEQYF
TGCGCCAGCAGCTTGGCCAGGGACTACGAGCAGTACTTC
>TRBJ2-7|TRBD1|-|TRBV5-5
CASSRQGSYEQYF
TGTGCCAGCAGCCGACAGGGCTCCTACGAGCAGTACTTC
>TRBJ1-2|-|once|TRBV20-1
CSGDTYYGYTF
TGCAGTGGGGACACTTACTATGGCTACACCTTC
>TRBJ2-3|TRBD2|-|TRBV7-9
CASSLRGGEDTQYF
TGTGCCAGCAGCTTGCGGGGAGGGGAAGATACGCAGTATTTT
>TRBJ2-5|-|-|TRBV5-6
CASSLTTKLVTETQYF
TGTGCCAGCAGCTTGACTACTAAACTAGTAACGGAGACCCAGTACTTC
>TRBJ1-2|-|-|TRBV11-2
CASSGPGYGYGYTF
TGTGCCAGCAGCGGCCCGGGTTACGGCTATGGCTACACCTTC
>TRBJ2-3|-|once|TRBV11-2
CASSFRGTSTDTQYF
TGTGCCAGCAGCTTTAGAGGGACTAGCACAGATACGCAGTATTTT
>TRBJ1-5|-|-|TRBV28
CASSTGRGSNQPQHF
TGTGCCAGCAGTACTGGGAGGGGGAGCAATCAGCCCCAGCATTTT
>TRBJ2-3|-|-|TRBV7-2
CASSPRRADTQYF
TGTGCCAGCAGCCCCCGTCGGGCAGATACGCAGTATTTT
>TRBJ2-5|TRBD2|-|TRBV5-5
CASSLLSSGEETQYF
TGTGCCAGCAGCTTGTTATCTAGCGGAGAAGAGACCCAGTACTTC
>TRBJ1-2|TRBD1|-|TRBV18
CASSPARQGDGYTF
TGTGCCAGCTCACCAGCTCGACAGGGAGATGGCTACACCTTC
>TRBJ1-3|-|few|TRBV2
CASTGGRSIISGNTIYF
TGTGCCAGCACGGGGGGACGGAGCATAATCTCTGGAAACACCATATATTTT
>TRBJ2-7|-|-|TRBV6-5
CASSETQGSYEQYF
TGTGCCAGCAGCGAGACCCAGGGGTCCTACGAGCAGTACTTC
>TRBJ2-1|-|-|TRBV6-5
CASRAGSSYNEQFF
TGTGCCAGCAGGGCGGGGAGCTCCTACAATGAGCAGTTCTTC
>TRBJ2-7|-|-|TRBV27
CASRGLHNEQYF
TGTGCCAGCAGGGGACTGCATAACGAGCAGTACTTC
>TRBJ1-2|-|-|TRBV6-5
CASRSDRTYGYTF
TGTGCCAGCAGATCGGACAGAACCTATGGCTACACCTTC
>TRBJ2-7|TRBD1|once|TRBV19
CASRPGTGGLYEQYF
TGTGCCAGTAGACCCGGGACAGGTGGACTCTACGAGCAGTACTTC
>TRBJ2-3|-|-|TRBV15
CATSVLPRDTSTDTQYF
TGTGCCACCAGCGTTCTACCTCGGGACACCAGCACAGATACGCAGTATTTT
>TRBJ1-5|TRBD1|-|TRBV27
CASGQGTGQYQPQHF
TGTGCCAGCGGACAAGGGACAGGGCAATATCAGCCCCAGCATTTT
>TRBJ2-4|TRBD1|-|TRBV19
CASSIGQGRNIQYF
TGTGCCAGTAGTATTGGACAGGGGAGAAACATTCAGTACTTC
>TRBJ2-2|-|-|TRBV7-8
CASSQFGELFF
TGTGCCAGCTCCCAGTTCGGGGAGCTGTTTTTT
>TRBJ1-5|TRBD1|-|TRBV28
CASSFQGQGVSPQHF
TGTGCCAGCAGTTTCCAGGGACAGGGTGTTTCGCCCCAGCATTTT
>TRBJ2-7|-|-|TRBV7-6
CASSLGQVTSYEQYF
TGTGCCAGCAGCTTAGGACAGGTTACCTCCTACGAGCAGTACTTC
>TRBJ2-3|-|once|TRBV29-1
CSVEVVSSTDTQYF
TGCAGCGTTGAGGTAGTCTCGAGCACAGATACGCAGTATTTT
>TRBJ2-2|-|-|TRBV5-1
CASSLQGRIGTGELFF
TGCGCCAGCAGCTTGCAGGGCCGGATAGGCACCGGGGAGCTGTTTTTT
>TRBJ2-1|-|once|TRBV28
CASTLGLYNEQFF
TGTGCCAGCACTTTAGGGCTATACAATGAGCAGTTCTTC
>TRBJ1-1|-|-|TRBV29-1
CSVAGATEAFF
TGCAGCGTTGCTGGGGCCACTGAAGCTTTCTTT
>TRBJ2-5|TRBD2|-|TRBV5-6
CASSLGPVLAGTQYF
TGTGCCAGCAGCTTGGGTCCTGTACTAGCGGGGACCCAGTACTTC
>TRBJ1-1|TRBD1|once|TRBV7-2
CASSLGQGKNTEAFF
TGTGCCAGCAGCCTGGGACAGGGTAAGAACACTGAAGCTTTCTTT